Each of the 19 T cell receptor beta chains below was sequenced from the same sample in a study of blood T cell repertoires in COVID-19. Assay: immunoSEQ multiplex PCR; the TCRdb copy retains only in-frame clones and omits some. The sample has fewer than 100,000 clones; 87% are singletons. Sample: peripheral blood. The source is a man in his 70s with acute or convalescent COVID-19.

With respect to this clone: One end of the junction fails to match germline, which may point to a read error. CDR3 bases: TGTGCCAGCAGCTTAAAACAGGGGAACGCTGAAGCTTTCTTT. It yields the protein CASSLKQGNAEAFF. The V and J genes are TRBV11-2 and TRBJ1-1; 7 nucleotides match TRBD1. CDR3 size: 14 residues. Germline lookup yields CDR1 SGHAT and CDR2 FQNNGV.

V gene TRBV28 combines with J gene TRBJ1-5; 11 nucleotides match TRBD1. CDR3 size: 15 residues. The V gene's germline CDR1 is MDHEN and CDR2 SYDVKM. Trimming at V came to 6 bases and at J to 7 bases, leaving 8 bases not matched to a gene. CDR3 residues: CASSGGQGVRQPQHF. As DNA, the CDR3 is TGTGCCAGCAGCGGGGGACAGGGGGTGAGGCAGCCCCAGCATTTT.

This chain joins TRBV5-4 and TRBJ2-1; D is perhaps TRBD2 (6 bases). The CDR3 has 17 residues. Trimming removed 4 bases at V and 3 bases at J, with 20 bases between. Germline assignment: CDR1 SGHNT and CDR2 YYREEE (reference sequence). CDR3 amino acids: CASSTRGEAPHYNEQFF. The CDR3 DNA sequence: TGTGCCAGCAGCACCAGAGGGGAGGCACCTCACTACAATGAGCAGTTCTTC.

This clone showed up just a few times. V and J are TRBV7-9 and TRBJ1-6, with TRBD1 matching over 7 bases. Germline CDR1 reads SEHNR; CDR2 reads FQNEAQ (reference sequence). CDR3 length: 15 amino acids. The junction had 10 bases not matched to a gene; V was cut back by 5 bases and J by 9 bases. CDR3 in DNA: TGTGCCAGCAGCCCGGGACAGATCGTCGGTTCACCCCTCCACTTT. This gives the protein CASSPGQIVGSPLHF.

CDR3 in DNA: TGTGCCAGCAGCCCAACAAGGACAGGGCCCTACGAGCAGTACTTC. This encodes CASSPTRTGPYEQYF. The chain carries TRBV11-3 and TRBJ2-7; 8 bases fit TRBD1. V shed 5 bases and J 2 bases; nucleotides not matched to a gene: 8. Germline CDR1 and CDR2: SGHNT and YENEEA. The CDR3 is made up of 15 amino acids.

The V and J genes are TRBV4-1 and TRBJ2-3; 11 nucleotides line up with TRBD1. After removal of 4 bases from V and 3 bases from J, the junction contained 6 bases not matched to a gene. The CDR3 runs 16 residues. The germline gives CDR1 MGHRA, CDR2 YSYEKL. CDR3 nucleotide sequence: TGCGCCAGCAGCCCGACCGGGACAGGGGGGACAGATACGCAGTATTTT. This translates into CASSPTGTGGTDTQYF.

This clone was seen a handful of times. The chain links TRBV12-5 to TRBJ1-1; 9 bases line up with TRBD1. Germline V gene sequence: CDR1 LGHNT, CDR2 FRNRAP. V shed 5 bases, J shed 4 bases, and the junction held 2 bases outside the gene matches. The CDR3 consists of 13 residues. The CDR3 protein is CASGLTGGTEAFF. CDR3 bases: TGTGCTAGTGGTCTGACAGGGGGCACTGAAGCTTTCTTT.

The chain joins TRBV18 to TRBJ1-4; tentatively, D is TRBD1 (6 bases). The length of the CDR3 is 20 residues. The germline CDR1 and CDR2 sequences are KGHSH and LQKENI. V was clipped by 0 bases and J by 5 bases, with 25 bases between them. For the CDR3, the DNA is TGTGCCAGCTCACCACCGAAGACCCGCAGAGCGGACAGCCAAAATGAAAAACTGTTTTTT. Protein product: CASSPPKTRRADSQNEKLFF. Full variable domain (rest looked up from reference TRBV18 and TRBJ1-4): NAGVMQNPRHLVRRRGQEARLRCSPMKGHSHVYWYRQLPEEGLKFMVYLQKENIIDESGMPKERFSAEFPKEGPSILRIQQVVRGDSAAYFCASSPPKTRRADSQNEKLFFGSGTQLSVL.

V is TRBV28 and J is TRBJ1-6; 8 bases fit TRBD1. The V gene end was trimmed by 6 bases and the J gene end by 7 bases; junction bases not matched to a gene: 11. The CDR3 is 16 residues long. In germline, CDR1 is MDHEN, CDR2 SYDVKM. The CDR3: CASSFTGGGGNSPLHF. The CDR3 DNA is TGTGCCAGCAGCTTTACAGGGGGAGGTGGGAATTCACCCCTCCACTTT.

V is TRBV2 and J is TRBJ1-1; D call uncertain. Per germline, CDR1 SNHLY and CDR2 FYNNEI. The CDR3 contains 12 residues. The V and J ends lost 7 bases and 4 bases respectively, with 10 bases between them. The chain's CDR3 is CASTVTATEAFF. DNA for the CDR3: TGTGCCAGCACTGTAACAGCCACTGAAGCTTTCTTT.

This sequence joins TRBV28 and TRBJ2-7; 7 nucleotides match TRBD1. The germline gives CDR1 MDHEN, CDR2 SYDVKM. The ends lost 4 bases at V and 0 bases at J; junction bases unmatched: 6. The CDR3 is made up of 15 amino acids. The CDR3 DNA reads as TGTGCCAGCAGTTCGGGACAGATAAGCTCCTACGAGCAGTACTTC. Encoded protein: CASSSGQISSYEQYF.

The rearrangement uses TRBV19 and TRBJ2-1, with TRBD2 matching 15 bases. The CDR3 runs 19 residues. J was trimmed by 0 bases and V by 5 bases; bases with no gene match: 8. The germline gives CDR1 LNHDA, CDR2 SQIVND (reference sequence). The DNA for the CDR3 is TGTGCCAGTAGTCCACGAGGACTAGCGGGGGGGAGCTCCTACAATGAGCAGTTCTTC. Encoded protein: CASSPRGLAGGSSYNEQFF.

The chain links TRBV11-1 to TRBJ2-3; 11 bases match TRBD2. J lost 4 bases, V lost 5 bases, and 8 bases had no gene match. CDR3 length equals 16 residues. Germline V gene sequence: CDR1 SGHAT, CDR2 FQDESV (reference sequence). The CDR3 sequence: CASSPDRLAGSDTQYF. The CDR3 DNA is TGTGCCAGCAGCCCCGACCGACTAGCGGGGTCAGATACGCAGTATTTT.

This rearrangement joins TRBV24-1 to TRBJ2-1; a possible D gene is TRBD1 (6 bases). Germline V gene sequence: CDR1 KGHDR, CDR2 SFDVKD. The V end lost 2 bases, the J end lost 2 bases, and 12 bases lay between the germline ends. CDR3 length equals 16 residues. CDR3 in amino acids: CATSDSGAGAYNEQFF. CDR3 bases: TGTGCCACCAGTGATTCAGGGGCAGGGGCCTACAATGAGCAGTTCTTC.

The chain has TRBV19 and TRBJ2-7; 10 positions agree with TRBD2. This CDR3 has 15 amino acids. V lost 5 bases and J lost 3; bases outside the gene matches: 7. Looked up from germline, CDR1 is LNHDA and CDR2 is SQIVND (reference sequence). In DNA, the CDR3 is TGTGCCAGTAGTCCCTCCGGGACTAGCGTCTACGAGCAGTACTTC. Translated, it gives CASSPSGTSVYEQYF.

The V and J genes are TRBV5-5 and TRBJ2-7; tentatively, D is TRBD1 (6 bases). The CDR3 length is 16 residues. The ends were cut back, 1 base at V and 0 bases at J, with 14 bases in the middle. Germline V gene sequence: CDR1 SGHKS, CDR2 YYEKEE (reference sequence). The CDR3 coding sequence is TGTGCCAGCAGCTTGATTTGGGACACCGACTCCTACGAGCAGTACTTC. Protein sequence: CASSLIWDTDSYEQYF. Filled out from reference TRBV5-5 and TRBJ2-7, the complete variable domain reads DAGVTQSPTHLIKTRGQQVTLRCSPISGHKSVSWYQQVLGQGPQFIFQYYEKEERGRGNFPDRFSARQFPNYSSELNVNALLLGDSALYLCASSLIWDTDSYEQYFGPGTRLTVT.

This chain links TRBV11-2 with TRBJ1-6; D gene unclear. Germline CDR1 reads SGHAT; CDR2 reads FQNNGV. This CDR3 has 14 residues. Trimming shortened V by 2 bases and J by 9 bases, and 11 bases separated the two germline ends. DNA of the CDR3: TGTGCCAGCAGCTTACGGCCCGGAGGTTCACCCCTCCACTTT. Translated: CASSLRPGGSPLHF.

The chain recombines TRBV7-9 with TRBJ1-4, with a weak D call TRBD1 (5 bases). Trimming removed 5 bases at V and 7 bases at J, with 17 bases between. The CDR3 consists of 15 residues. Germline V gives CDR1 SEHNR, CDR2 FQNEAQ (reference sequence). Here the CDR3 reads CASSNRADRTEKLFF. Written as DNA, the CDR3 is TGTGCCAGCAGCAACCGGGCCGACAGAACTGAAAAACTGTTTTTT.

The chain recombines TRBV25-1 with TRBJ1-6; possibly TRBD1 for D (6 bases). Germline CDR1 and CDR2: MGHDK and SYGVNS. Trimming shortened V by 8 bases and J by 9 bases, and 17 bases separated the two germline ends. The CDR3 runs to 14 residues. CDR3 sequence reads: CASPGQGLSSPLHF. In DNA, the CDR3 is TGTGCCAGCCCTGGGCAGGGGCTTAGTTCACCCCTCCACTTT.